The subject of this entry is one T cell receptor beta chain. Its antigen has not been determined. No much larger clonotype is one base removed from it; base qualities were not supplied. The entry originates in a study of T cell clonotyping in hematopoietic cell transplantation (dated by TCRdb to the early 2020s). About the investigation overall: The study collected some 150 blood samples from approximately 40 consecutive transplant recipients and their related donors. Recruitment of patients ran from 2015 to early 2017, and follow-up continued until late 2020 or until death. Here is what the overall study found, with its caveats: Only a small fraction of recipient repertoires overlapped donor repertoires, with over 95% appearing de novo at the given depth. Broader posttransplant TCR repertoire diversity was predicted by donor and pretransplant recipient Inverse Simpson Index values. A decrease in recipient TCR diversity was observed after transplant, and a progressive increase in pathologically expanded clonotypes was seen from day 30 to day 180. The sample size was limited and the cells went unsorted, which meant the CD4 and CD8 repertoire contributions could not be told apart.

Read against the paper, the sample's time point label means: 100 days after allo-HCT. Recipient blood was collected about 28 days before transplant and at days 30, 100 and 180 after transplant. Nuclei Lysis Solution was used to extract genomic DNA from fresh or cryopreserved unfractionated peripheral blood mononuclear cells. Trimming costs V 0 bases and J 1 base, and their ends lie 13 bases apart. Including the terminal cysteine and phenylalanine, the CDR3 comprises 16 residues. The CDR3 DNA has 48 bases and is translated from base 1. From the germline V gene, CDR1 is SGHRS and CDR2 is YFSETQ. The immunoSEQ assay, a bias-controlled multiplex PCR with V- and J-specific primers, was used to amplify TCR beta CDR3 regions from genomic DNA. A second PCR step added a proprietary barcode and Illumina adapter sequences to the CDR3 amplicons. An Illumina MiSeq instrument was used for sequencing of the CDR3 libraries. The study's own analysis went as follows. immunoSEQ Analyzer 3.0 was used for export and quality control, with R Bioconductor and Immunarch used for downstream analyses. Only productive rearrangements in the normalized downsampled data set went into calculating the repertoire metrics. Clonotypes larger than 5 templates in the normalized cohort were defined as pathologically expanded. The Inverse Simpson Index was used to measure repertoire diversity. CMV-specificity analyses were carried out on the non-normalized data set to capture all clonotypes. Here the immuneACCESS table is served through TCRdb, limited to in-frame sequences with V and J called. Missing clones are a known gap in these copies; in checked studies unresolved V genes cover under half, and the rest lacks a known reason. That table furnishes V, J and clone size, whereas the DNA furnished D and trimming. The sample table contains 7,000 to 8,500 clones; only one count was recorded for more than 70% of them. The ten top clones hold approximately 8% of the sample.

This TCR was sampled from a male patient between 18 and 35 years old who had an allogeneic stem cell transplant from a related donor, so the T cells may come from the graft donor. Some clones in this sample may be carry-over from other donors' samples. The rearranged segments are TRBV5-1 and TRBJ1-1; TRBD1 is a possible D gene, resting on 5 matching bases. Sequenced here: PBMCs, sampled 100 days after allogeneic stem cell transplant. The DNA is TGCGCCAGCAGCTTGGCCGGCGGGACCGCGAACACTGAAGCTTTCTTT. Translation gives CASSLAGGTANTEAFF.